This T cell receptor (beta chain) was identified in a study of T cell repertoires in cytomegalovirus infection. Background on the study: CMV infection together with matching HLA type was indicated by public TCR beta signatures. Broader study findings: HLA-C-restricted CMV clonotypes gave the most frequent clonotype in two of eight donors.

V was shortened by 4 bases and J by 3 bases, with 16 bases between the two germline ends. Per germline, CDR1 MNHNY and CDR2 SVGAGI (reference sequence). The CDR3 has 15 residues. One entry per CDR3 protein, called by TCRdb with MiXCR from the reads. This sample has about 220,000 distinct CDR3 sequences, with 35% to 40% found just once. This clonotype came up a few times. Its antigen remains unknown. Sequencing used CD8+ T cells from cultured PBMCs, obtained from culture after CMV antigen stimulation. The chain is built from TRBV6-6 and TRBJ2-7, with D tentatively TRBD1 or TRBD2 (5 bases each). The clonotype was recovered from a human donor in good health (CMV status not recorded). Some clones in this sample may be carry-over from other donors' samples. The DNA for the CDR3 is TGTGCCAGCAGTTTCTACGGGACGATCCTCTACGAGCAGTACTTC. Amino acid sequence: CASSFYGTILYEQYF.